This is a list of T cell receptor beta chains from one sample in a study of identical twins. TCRdb re-derived calls from the 5' RACE reads in MiXCR, one entry per CDR3 protein. The profile shows 750,000 to 950,000 distinct CDR3 sequences, 12% of them singletons. These data are also associated with another study on yellow fever vaccine responses in identical twins.

The sequenced sample was PBMCs. The receptor source for this set is a woman aged 18-29 years in good health. The CDR3 runs from the conserved cysteine through the conserved F or W. D genes are given only for firm matches. Expanded clones get a size class; other rows say once, few or many, or leave the size out.

j_call,v_call,clone_size,d_call,cdr3_nt,cdr3_aa
TRBJ2-7,TRBV7-2,-,-,TGTGTCAGCAGCTTCGACGGCCTCGTCGAGCAGTACTTC,CVSSFDGLVEQYF
TRBJ1-6,TRBV11-2,few,-,TGTGCCAGCGGTCAGGGCACTAATTCACCCCTCCACTTT,CASGQGTNSPLHF
TRBJ2-1,TRBV20-1,-,TRBD2,TGCAGTGCTAGTGACTCACGGCTAGCGGGTGAGCAGTTCTTC,CSASDSRLAGEQFF
TRBJ2-6,TRBV5-1,few,-,TGCGCCAGCAGCGCCGGGACCGATTGGAAGTCTGGGGCCAACGTCCTGACTTTC,CASSAGTDWKSGANVLTF
TRBJ2-1,TRBV5-1,-,-,TGCGCCAGCAGCCCCCCGGAGCCCCTCGGGGAAGGGGACTACAATGAGCAGTTCTTC,CASSPPEPLGEGDYNEQFF
TRBJ2-7,TRBV2,few,TRBD1,TGTGCCAGCAGTGACGGGACAGGGGCCTACGAGCAGTACTTC,CASSDGTGAYEQYF
TRBJ2-2,TRBV3-1,-,TRBD2,TGTGCCAGCTGCCGACTAGCGGGGGGGTCGGGGAACACCGGGGAGCTGTTTTTT,CASCRLAGGSGNTGELFF
TRBJ2-7,TRBV6-5,-,-,TGTGCCAGCAGTTACTATAAGGGGACCTACGAGCAGTACTTC,CASSYYKGTYEQYF
TRBJ2-1,TRBV5-1,few,TRBD1,TGCGCCAGCAGCCGACGCCGAGACAGGGGGAACTACAATGAGCAGTTCTTC,CASSRRRDRGNYNEQFF
TRBJ1-1,TRBV6-6,once,-,TGTGCCAGCAGCACCGACACCGGTGGTTTCTTT,CASSTDTGGFF
TRBJ2-1,TRBV12-3/TRBV12-4,many,-,TGTGCCAGCAGTTTGGCAGGGAGCCCCTACAATGAGCAGTTCTTC,CASSLAGSPYNEQFF
TRBJ2-1,TRBV7-9,few,TRBD2,TGTGCCAGCACCACAGGGGCTAGCGGGAGGGTCTGGAATGAGCAGTTCTTC,CASTTGASGRVWNEQFF
TRBJ2-2,TRBV3-1,many,TRBD2,TGTGCCAGCAGCCAGGGACTAGGTGTCACCGGGGAGCTGTTTTTT,CASSQGLGVTGELFF
TRBJ2-7,TRBV24-1,few,TRBD1,TGTGCCACCAGTGACTCCCGGGACAGGGGGTTTCACGAGCAGTACTTC,CATSDSRDRGFHEQYF
TRBJ1-3,TRBV6-1,few,-,TGTGCCAGCAGTGAAAGGCTGATAACTGGAAACACCATATATTTT,CASSERLITGNTIYF
TRBJ2-5,TRBV11-2,-,TRBD2,TGTGCCAGCAGCAGAGAAGCGGGAGGAGGAGAGACCCAGTACTTC,CASSREAGGGETQYF
TRBJ2-7,TRBV28,-,TRBD2,TGTGCCAGCAGTTCTAGCGGGAGATCGAACGAGCAGTACTTC,CASSSSGRSNEQYF
TRBJ2-2,TRBV6-2/TRBV6-3,few,TRBD2,TGTGCCAGCAGACGACTAGCGGGGTCCGGGGAGCTGTTTTTT,CASRRLAGSGELFF
TRBJ2-3,TRBV29-1,few,TRBD2,TGCAGCGTTGAGCGGGGGACAGATACGCAGTATTTT,CSVERGTDTQYF
TRBJ2-1,TRBV12-3/TRBV12-4,many,TRBD2,TGTGCCAGCAGTTGGAGAGCGGGAGGGGGCCACAATGAGCAGTTCTTC,CASSWRAGGGHNEQFF
TRBJ2-7,TRBV7-8,-,TRBD1,TGTGCCAGCAGCTTAAGGGACAGGCAGCCCTTAAACTACGAGCAGTACTTC,CASSLRDRQPLNYEQYF